The entry below describes one T cell receptor (beta chain). Here immunoSEQ multiplex PCR was the method, and the copy in TCRdb shows in-frame clones only, minus some. The sample shows some 21,000 clones, 70% to 90% of them seen only once. The data originate from a study of T cell changes during pregnancy in multiple sclerosis. V dropped 4 bases and J dropped 4; count of bases not matched to a gene: 9. Germline CDR1 is MNHEY and CDR2 is SMNVEV (reference sequence). The CDR3 contains 15 residues. The chain recombines TRBV27 with TRBJ2-7; 8 bases are shared with TRBD1. The source was CD8+ T cells from peripheral blood mononuclear cells, collected in the second trimester of pregnancy. The TCR comes from a female donor in good health, enrolled as a control in a pregnancy study. This CDR3 reads CASSSQGAIQYEQYF. The CDR3 coding sequence is TGTGCCAGCAGTTCTCAGGGGGCGATTCAGTACGAGCAGTACTTC.